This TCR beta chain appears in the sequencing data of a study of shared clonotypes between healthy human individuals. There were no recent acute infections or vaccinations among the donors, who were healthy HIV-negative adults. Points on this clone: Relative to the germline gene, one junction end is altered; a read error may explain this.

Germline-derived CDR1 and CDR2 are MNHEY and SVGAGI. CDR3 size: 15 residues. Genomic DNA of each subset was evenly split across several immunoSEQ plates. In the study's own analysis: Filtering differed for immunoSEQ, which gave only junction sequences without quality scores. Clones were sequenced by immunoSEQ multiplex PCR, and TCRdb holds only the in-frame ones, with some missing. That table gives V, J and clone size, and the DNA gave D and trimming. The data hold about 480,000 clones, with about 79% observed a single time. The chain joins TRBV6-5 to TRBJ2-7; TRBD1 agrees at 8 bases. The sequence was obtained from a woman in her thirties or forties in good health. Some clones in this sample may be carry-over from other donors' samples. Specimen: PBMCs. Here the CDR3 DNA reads TGTGCCGGCAGTTACCATGTGACAGGGGTCTACGAGCAGTACTTC. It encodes CAGSYHVTGVYEQYF.